This T cell receptor beta chain was captured by sequencing in a study of Ad26.COV2.S vaccination and SARS-CoV-2 variants. Study-wide context: Enrolled in COV1001, the donor was in the Ad26.COV2.S trial arm, which received the vaccine.

Treatment in this sample: 15 to 20 received Ad26.COV2.S at low or high dose, single or two shots; about 5 received placebo; per-sample allocation not given. After the first vaccine or placebo injection, samples were drawn on day 63. In Boston, an adult donor aged 18-55 years took part. Only in-frame clones appear in the TCRdb table, and some are missing; sequencing was by immunoSEQ multiplex PCR. The sample has 350,000 to 600,000 clones, approximately 90% seen once. The germline CDR1 and CDR2 sequences are LGHDT and YNNKEL (reference sequence). The CDR3 is made up of 15 amino acids. The V and J ends lost 4 bases and 4 bases, in that order; junction bases with no gene match: 9. Findings of the study overall: Vaccine and placebo recipients had similar non-spike TCR breadth. Post-vaccination breadth of spike-specific CD8+ and CD4+ T cell responses was reportedly substantial.

About this clone itself: What it binds is not known.

Sequencing used peripheral blood, obtained in a trial of Ad26.COV2.S vaccine versus placebo. J is TRBJ1-2 and V is TRBV3-1 (or the pseudogene TRBV3-2), with 7 bases that match TRBD1. The clonotype comes from a person between 18 and 59 years old who received the Ad26.COV2.S COVID-19 vaccine or a placebo. This chain's CDR3 is CASSPETTGSYGYTF. CDR3 coding DNA: TGTGCCAGCAGCCCGGAAACGACAGGGAGCTATGGCTACACCTTC.